A selection of T cell receptor beta chains follows, all from one sample in a study of cytotoxic CD8 clonotypes in ibrutinib-treated CLL. TCRdb's table, derived via immunoSEQ multiplex PCR, lists solely in-frame clones and lacks some. The data hold about 130,000 clones, with 70% to 90% observed a single time. Sequenced here: PBMCs, sampled after 24 months of ibrutinib treatment. Receptors were obtained from a human donor with chronic lymphocytic leukemia. Each CDR3 is given with its conserved first and last residue. Each record gives: V gene, J gene, clone size, D gene, CDR3 DNA, CDR3 protein. The D gene is left open where the match is weak. Clone sizes are given selectively: once, few, many, or a class where the clone is expanded.

v_gene: TRBV5-6
j_gene: TRBJ2-3
abundance: NA
d_gene: TRBD1
CDR3nt: TGTGCCAGCAGCGCGCGGACAGGGTGGGCAGATACGCAGTATTTT
CDR3aa: CASSARTGWADTQYF

v_gene: TRBV6-6
j_gene: TRBJ2-7
abundance: once
d_gene: NA
CDR3nt: TGTGCCAGCAGTCCCAGGACTATCCGGGGAGGGTACTTC
CDR3aa: CASSPRTIRGGYF

v_gene: TRBV9
j_gene: TRBJ2-1
abundance: few
d_gene: NA
CDR3nt: TGTGCCAGCAGCGTGAGCCCCCCTTCGGGGGCAGGCGATGAGCAGTTCTTC
CDR3aa: CASSVSPPSGAGDEQFF

v_gene: TRBV19
j_gene: TRBJ2-7
abundance: NA
d_gene: TRBD2
CDR3nt: TGTGCCAGTAGTACACCGGGACTAGCTCCCATAGAGCAGTACTTC
CDR3aa: CASSTPGLAPIEQYF

v_gene: TRBV9
j_gene: TRBJ1-2
abundance: few
d_gene: TRBD1
CDR3nt: TGTGCCAGCAGCCACGGGACAGAGGGGGGCTACACCTTC
CDR3aa: CASSHGTEGGYTF

v_gene: TRBV6-6
j_gene: TRBJ2-5
abundance: NA
d_gene: NA
CDR3nt: TGTGCCAGCAGCACGTCAGGGCAGTGGGAGACCCAGTACTTC
CDR3aa: CASSTSGQWETQYF

v_gene: TRBV4-1
j_gene: TRBJ1-1
abundance: NA
d_gene: NA
CDR3nt: TGCGCCAGCAGCCAAGATATGTTGGGCACTGAAGCTTTCTTT
CDR3aa: CASSQDMLGTEAFF

v_gene: TRBV4-1
j_gene: TRBJ1-4
abundance: NA
d_gene: NA
CDR3nt: TGCGCCAGCAGCCAATTCTATAGACGGGTTAATGAAAAACTGTTTTTT
CDR3aa: CASSQFYRRVNEKLFF

v_gene: TRBV4-1
j_gene: TRBJ1-1
abundance: NA
d_gene: TRBD1
CDR3nt: TGCGCCAGCAGCCGTGACAGGGGGCGGGATGGTAGCACTGAAGCTTTCTTT
CDR3aa: CASSRDRGRDGSTEAFF

v_gene: TRBV6-6
j_gene: TRBJ1-1
abundance: NA
d_gene: NA
CDR3nt: TGTGCCAGCAGTTACGCGAAACAGGGTAGGGCTGAAGCTTTCTTT
CDR3aa: CASSYAKQGRAEAFF

v_gene: TRBV7-3
j_gene: TRBJ2-3
abundance: NA
d_gene: NA
CDR3nt: TGTGCCAGCAGCTCCCAGGGTGCAGATACGCAGTATTTT
CDR3aa: CASSSQGADTQYF

v_gene: TRBV4-2
j_gene: TRBJ1-3
abundance: NA
d_gene: NA
CDR3nt: TGTGCCAGCAGCCTCCTCGACAGAGCCTCTGGAAACACCATATATTTT
CDR3aa: CASSLLDRASGNTIYF

v_gene: TRBV5-4
j_gene: TRBJ2-3
abundance: once
d_gene: TRBD2
CDR3nt: TGTGCCAGCAGCTTGAAAGCGGGATTAGATACGCAGTATTTT
CDR3aa: CASSLKAGLDTQYF

v_gene: TRBV7-2
j_gene: TRBJ2-6
abundance: NA
d_gene: TRBD1
CDR3nt: TGTGCCAGCAGCGGACAGGGGACTAATGGGGCCAACGTCCTGACTTTC
CDR3aa: CASSGQGTNGANVLTF

v_gene: TRBV7-3
j_gene: TRBJ2-2
abundance: NA
d_gene: TRBD2
CDR3nt: TGTGCCAGCAGCGCGACTAGCGGGAGTTCCGGGGAGCTGTTTTTT
CDR3aa: CASSATSGSSGELFF

v_gene: TRBV7-2
j_gene: TRBJ2-1
abundance: NA
d_gene: NA
CDR3nt: TGTGCCAGCAGCTTAGGGCAGGGGATCTCCTACAATGAGCAGTTCTTC
CDR3aa: CASSLGQGISYNEQFF

v_gene: TRBV19
j_gene: TRBJ1-6
abundance: few
d_gene: TRBD1
CDR3nt: TGTGCCAGTAGTCAACCGGGACAGGGCCTCCACTTT
CDR3aa: CASSQPGQGLHF

v_gene: TRBV7-2
j_gene: TRBJ2-7
abundance: NA
d_gene: NA
CDR3nt: TGTGCCAGCAGCTTAGTGGGACAATCCTACGAGCAGTACTTC
CDR3aa: CASSLVGQSYEQYF

v_gene: TRBV19
j_gene: TRBJ1-6
abundance: NA
d_gene: TRBD1
CDR3nt: TGTGCCAGTAACCAGGGGGACTATAATTCACCCCTCCACTTT
CDR3aa: CASNQGDYNSPLHF

v_gene: TRBV5-1
j_gene: TRBJ2-1
abundance: NA
d_gene: TRBD2
CDR3nt: TGCGCCAGCAGTCGGCTGACTAGCAGAGAGACCAATGAGCAGTTCTTC
CDR3aa: CASSRLTSRETNEQFF

v_gene: TRBV28
j_gene: TRBJ1-6
abundance: NA
d_gene: NA
CDR3nt: TGTGCCAGCAGTTTGGGTGGGACTGGGGCTTCACCCCTCCACTTT
CDR3aa: CASSLGGTGASPLHF

v_gene: TRBV19
j_gene: TRBJ1-1
abundance: NA
d_gene: TRBD1
CDR3nt: TGTGCCAGTAGTCCTAGGGACAGGGTGACTGAAGCTTTCTTT
CDR3aa: CASSPRDRVTEAFF

v_gene: TRBV7-9
j_gene: TRBJ1-3
abundance: NA
d_gene: TRBD1
CDR3nt: TGTGCCAGCAGACAACAGGGGGCGGTCGTCGGAAACACCATATATTTT
CDR3aa: CASRQQGAVVGNTIYF

v_gene: TRBV28
j_gene: TRBJ1-5
abundance: once
d_gene: TRBD1
CDR3nt: TGTGCCAGCAGTGCCTCAGGGGGTTCGGGGCAGCCCCAGCATTTT
CDR3aa: CASSASGGSGQPQHF

v_gene: TRBV30
j_gene: TRBJ2-3
abundance: few
d_gene: NA
CDR3nt: TGTGCCTGGAGTGTAAGACGGGGAGGAGCAGATACGCAGTATTTT
CDR3aa: CAWSVRRGGADTQYF

v_gene: TRBV5-1
j_gene: TRBJ1-1
abundance: NA
d_gene: NA
CDR3nt: TGCGCCAGCAGCTTGGCCAGAAACACTGAAGCTTTCTTT
CDR3aa: CASSLARNTEAFF

v_gene: TRBV5-1
j_gene: TRBJ2-7
abundance: few
d_gene: NA
CDR3nt: TGCGCCAGCAGCTTGAGAGGTTACGAGCAGTACTTC
CDR3aa: CASSLRGYEQYF

v_gene: TRBV6-4
j_gene: TRBJ1-2
abundance: NA
d_gene: TRBD1
CDR3nt: TGTGCCAGCACCGCAGGGGGATACTATGGCTACACCTTC
CDR3aa: CASTAGGYYGYTF

v_gene: TRBV5-6
j_gene: TRBJ1-4
abundance: NA
d_gene: NA
CDR3nt: TGTGCCAGCAGCTTGTGGAAGAATGAAAAACTGTTTTTT
CDR3aa: CASSLWKNEKLFF

v_gene: TRBV7-3
j_gene: TRBJ2-2
abundance: NA
d_gene: NA
CDR3nt: TGTGCCAGCAGCTTAATGGTCGGTTTGGGCACCGGGGAGCTGTTTTTT
CDR3aa: CASSLMVGLGTGELFF

v_gene: TRBV29-1
j_gene: TRBJ2-7
abundance: NA
d_gene: NA
CDR3nt: TGCAGCGTTAACGGCAGGGCCCCACTTTTCTACGAGCAGTACTTC
CDR3aa: CSVNGRAPLFYEQYF

v_gene: TRBV25-1
j_gene: TRBJ2-7
abundance: NA
d_gene: TRBD2
CDR3nt: TGTGCCAGCAGTAAGACTAGCGGAGAATACGAGCAGTACTTC
CDR3aa: CASSKTSGEYEQYF

v_gene: TRBV27
j_gene: TRBJ2-4
abundance: NA
d_gene: TRBD1
CDR3nt: TGTGCCAGCAACCCCCGACAGGGGGTGGGCATTCAGTACTTC
CDR3aa: CASNPRQGVGIQYF

v_gene: TRBV29-1
j_gene: TRBJ2-1
abundance: NA
d_gene: NA
CDR3nt: TGCAGCGTTCTCAGGAAGAACTCCTACAATGAGCAGTTCTTC
CDR3aa: CSVLRKNSYNEQFF

v_gene: TRBV6-6
j_gene: TRBJ1-1
abundance: NA
d_gene: NA
CDR3nt: TGTGCCAGCAGTAATACAGGGTTGGGCGGCACTGAAGCTTTCTTT
CDR3aa: CASSNTGLGGTEAFF

v_gene: TRBV28
j_gene: TRBJ1-6
abundance: NA
d_gene: NA
CDR3nt: TGTGCCAGCAGTTTCGCCCCCCTCCTAGGGGAGGATAAAAGGTCCTATAATTCACCCCTCCACTTT
CDR3aa: CASSFAPLLGEDKRSYNSPLHF

v_gene: TRBV28
j_gene: TRBJ1-5
abundance: NA
d_gene: NA
CDR3nt: TGTGCCAGTATAGCGCAGGGGTCCGCCAATCATCAGCCCCAGCATTTT
CDR3aa: CASIAQGSANHQPQHF

v_gene: TRBV7-2
j_gene: TRBJ1-6
abundance: NA
d_gene: NA
CDR3nt: TGTGCCAGCAGGAGCGCGGGGGCAAGGAATTCACCCCTCCACTTT
CDR3aa: CASRSAGARNSPLHF

v_gene: TRBV28
j_gene: TRBJ1-1
abundance: NA
d_gene: NA
CDR3nt: TGTGCCAGCAGTTTAACCGAGAACACTGAAGCTTTCTTT
CDR3aa: CASSLTENTEAFF

v_gene: TRBV27
j_gene: TRBJ1-1
abundance: NA
d_gene: NA
CDR3nt: TGTGCCAGCAGTCCGTTGTTAGGACAGAAAGGAACTGAAGCTTTCTTT
CDR3aa: CASSPLLGQKGTEAFF

v_gene: TRBV4-3
j_gene: TRBJ1-4
abundance: NA
d_gene: NA
CDR3nt: TGCGCCAGCAGCCGAAATGCAGGGGCGGGCGCGACTAATGAAAAACTGTTTTTT
CDR3aa: CASSRNAGAGATNEKLFF

v_gene: TRBV7-2
j_gene: TRBJ1-1
abundance: NA
d_gene: NA
CDR3nt: TGTGCCAGCAGCCTAAGAGGGGAGAACACTGAAGCTTTCTTT
CDR3aa: CASSLRGENTEAFF

v_gene: TRBV7-2
j_gene: TRBJ2-7
abundance: NA
d_gene: TRBD2
CDR3nt: TGTGCCAGCAGCCGTCTGGGGGGGGTAGCGGGAAGCTACGAGCAGTACTTC
CDR3aa: CASSRLGGVAGSYEQYF

v_gene: TRBV7-9
j_gene: TRBJ1-1
abundance: NA
d_gene: NA
CDR3nt: TGTGCCAGCAGTTATGGGATGATATCCGAAGCTTTCTTT
CDR3aa: CASSYGMISEAFF

v_gene: TRBV28
j_gene: TRBJ2-2
abundance: NA
d_gene: NA
CDR3nt: TGTGCCAGCAGTTGGGACACGACTAACACCGGGGAGCTGTTTTTT
CDR3aa: CASSWDTTNTGELFF

v_gene: TRBV5-4
j_gene: TRBJ2-3
abundance: once
d_gene: TRBD2
CDR3nt: TGTGCCAGCAGCCGGGAGGGGGGCGCAGATACGCAGTATTTT
CDR3aa: CASSREGGADTQYF

v_gene: TRBV7-2
j_gene: TRBJ2-2
abundance: many
d_gene: TRBD2
CDR3nt: TGTGCCAGCAGCTCAAAAACCACCGGGACTAGCTATACCGGGGAGCTGTTTTTT
CDR3aa: CASSSKTTGTSYTGELFF

v_gene: TRBV6-5
j_gene: TRBJ1-5
abundance: NA
d_gene: NA
CDR3nt: TGTGCCAGCAGTCCCGGACACACCAATCAGCCCCAGCATTTT
CDR3aa: CASSPGHTNQPQHF

v_gene: TRBV18
j_gene: TRBJ2-7
abundance: NA
d_gene: NA
CDR3nt: TGTGCCAGCTCACCGACCAGGTCCTACGAGCAGTACTTC
CDR3aa: CASSPTRSYEQYF

v_gene: TRBV6-4
j_gene: TRBJ2-2
abundance: NA
d_gene: NA
CDR3nt: TGTGCCAGCAGTGAAGGGGAGAACACCGGGGAGCTGTTTTTT
CDR3aa: CASSEGENTGELFF

v_gene: TRBV5-4
j_gene: TRBJ1-4
abundance: NA
d_gene: NA
CDR3nt: TGTGCCAGCAGCTTAGACAGGATTAATGAAAAACTGTTTTTT
CDR3aa: CASSLDRINEKLFF